This paragraph reports one T cell receptor (beta chain). These data belong to a study of T cell responses to AZD1222 COVID-19 vaccine. Data came from immunoSEQ multiplex PCR; TCRdb stores just in-frame clones and leaves some out. The sample comprises about 120,000 clones, roughly 90% of which are singletons, and 7.9% rests with the top ten. Germline CDR1 MDHEN, CDR2 SYDVKM. This CDR3 has 18 residues. V was cut by 6 bases and J by 0 bases, with 21 bases left in between. The material sequenced was peripheral blood, taken 28 days after the second AZD1222 dose. The clonotype was recovered from an adult who received the AZD1222 COVID-19 vaccine. The chain couples TRBV28 to TRBJ1-5, with a weak D call TRBD1 (5 bases). The CDR3 region has the DNA TGTGCCAGCAGATCAAGCATGGCGGGGGGTTATAGCAATCAGCCCCAGCATTTT. The encoded protein is CASRSSMAGGYSNQPQHF.